This T cell receptor beta chain was sequenced during a study of response to subunit inactivated influenza vaccine. In TCRdb, the RT-PCR reads were re-called with MiXCR into one record per CDR3 protein. The sample yields about 180,000 distinct CDR3 sequences, 7.5% to 10% seen once. General observations from the study: A suggestion made by the authors is that each seasonal influenza vaccination recruits few new T cells.

A word on this clonotype: As yet, its antigen is unknown.

V was pared by 0 bases and J by 12 bases, with 6 bases of the junction left unmatched. The CDR3 loop spans 13 amino acids. The V gene's germline CDR1 is SGHRS and CDR2 YFSETQ. The chain carries TRBV5-1 and TRBJ2-1, with TRBD1 matching 7 bases. This clonotype was sampled from a man aged 50-60 years who received an inactivated influenza vaccine. The sequencing used non-naive T cells sorted from PBMCs, collected on the day of vaccination. The CDR3 DNA reads TGCGCCAGCAGCTTGGTTGGACAGGCGTTGCAGTTCTTC. It specifies CASSLVGQALQFF.